This TCR beta chain was captured in a study of blood T cell repertoires in COVID-19. Overall study: Nucleic acid was either cDNA or gDNA, and it came from T cells, B-cell-depleted T cells, or PBMCs.

The germline V gene encodes CDR1 SGHRS and CDR2 YFSETQ. The CDR3 loop spans 15 amino acids. V was pared by 2 bases and J by 5 bases, with 8 bases of the junction left unmatched. Method: immunoSEQ multiplex PCR; TCRdb's copy keeps in-frame clones and lacks some. The data contain about 240,000 clones, roughly nine tenths of them seen just once; the ten biggest clones take up roughly 5.8%. This receptor was obtained from a man aged 55 to 70 with acute or convalescent COVID-19. The sample consisted of peripheral blood. The chain uses TRBV5-1 and TRBJ2-5, with TRBD1 identical over 8 bases. This CDR3 reads CASSFGQGAPETQYF. The CDR3 bases are TGCGCCAGCAGCTTCGGGCAGGGGGCTCCTGAGACCCAGTACTTC. Using reference TRBV5-1 and TRBJ2-5 for the parts outside the CDR3, the full variable domain is KAGVTQTPRYLIKTRGQQVTLSCSPISGHRSVSWYQQTPGQGLQFLFEYFSETQRNKGNFPGRFSGRQFSNSRSEMNVSTLELGDSALYLCASSFGQGAPETQYFGPGTRLLVL.